This T cell receptor beta chain was identified during a study of blood T cell repertoires in COVID-19. Study summary: There were acute and convalescent COVID-19 samples, and they came from the United States, Italy and Spain. T cells, B-cell-depleted T cells, or PBMCs supplied cDNA or gDNA.

This clone was counted a single time. Authors' analysis steps: Quantification of nucleated cells was approximated via reference gene primer amplification. The assay was immunoSEQ multiplex PCR, and TCRdb's table has in-frame clones only and misses some. V and J calls and clone size are as listed in that table; D and trimming were resolved from the DNA. Among approximately 100,000 clones listed, about 90% were seen once. The germline V gene has CDR1 MGHRA and CDR2 YSYEKL. V was clipped by 5 bases and J by 7 bases; unmatched bases: 9. The CDR3 totals 15 residues. The V and J genes are TRBV4-1 and TRBJ2-1; 9 nucleotides agree with TRBD1. This receptor was obtained from a young woman with acute or convalescent COVID-19. Sequencing was done on a sample of peripheral blood. The CDR3 sequence: CASSYGTGPPNEQFF. The DNA for the CDR3 is TGCGCCAGCAGCTACGGGACAGGGCCCCCGAATGAGCAGTTCTTC.